The 32 T cell receptor beta chains reported below all come from one sample, sequenced in a study of blood T cell repertoires in COVID-19. Generated by immunoSEQ multiplex PCR, the TCRdb table keeps only in-frame clones and is missing some. This table has tens of thousands of clones, about 92% appearing once. Sequenced: peripheral blood. The receptor source for this set is a woman aged 80 or over with acute or convalescent COVID-19.

The gene calls are TRBV5-8 and TRBJ2-6; TRBD1 aligns across 8 bases. The CDR3 totals 18 residues. Germline CDR1 reads SGHTS; CDR2 reads YDEGEE. Losses at the gene ends were 3 bases for V and 0 bases for J; bases not matched to a gene: 8. This chain's CDR3 is CASSWLGQGSSGANVLTF. Here the CDR3 DNA reads TGTGCCAGCAGCTGGCTTGGACAGGGATCCTCTGGGGCCAACGTCCTGACTTTC.

V is TRBV5-6 and J is TRBJ1-2; 7 positions match TRBD1. Germline CDR1 reads SGHDT; CDR2 reads YYEEEE. V gave up 5 bases and J gave up 4 bases; unmatched junction bases: 14. CDR3 length: 16 residues. This chain's CDR3 is CASSPGQGGSGYGYTF. The CDR3 DNA is TGTGCCAGCAGTCCAGGGCAGGGGGGTAGCGGCTATGGCTACACCTTC.

This rearrangement joins TRBV3-1 (or the pseudogene TRBV3-2) to TRBJ1-2, with D possibly matching TRBD1 (6 bases). V was trimmed by 6 bases and J by 8 bases, leaving 19 bases between them. The CDR3 consists of 14 residues. In germline, CDR1 is LGHDT, CDR2 YNNKEL (reference sequence). The CDR3 DNA sequence: TGTGCCAGCAGTCCAACAGGGCCGCTAAGCGGCTACACCTTC. Amino acid sequence: CASSPTGPLSGYTF.

A single count supports this clone. The rearrangement joins TRBV18 to TRBJ2-1; 11 nucleotides match TRBD2. This CDR3 comprises 13 residues. With 3 bases clipped from V and 15 bases from J, the junction kept 7 bases outside the gene matches. The germline V gene encodes CDR1 KGHSH and CDR2 LQKENI. The CDR3 DNA reads as TGTGCCAGCTCACCCCCACTAGCGGGGGTCCGGTTCTTC. This sequence encodes CASSPPLAGVRFF.

This rearrangement joins TRBV11-2 to TRBJ2-2; D might be TRBD1 (6 bases). Per the germline V gene, CDR1 is SGHAT and CDR2 is FQNNGV. Deletions cut 5 bases from V and 5 bases from J, with 9 bases between. This CDR3 comprises 13 residues. CDR3 DNA sequence: TGTGCCAGCAGCCCTACAGGGACCGGGGAGCTGTTTTTT. This gives the protein CASSPTGTGELFF.

This sequence joins TRBV5-1 and TRBJ1-4, with TRBD1 identical over 8 bases. There are 16 residues in the CDR3. Germline assignment: CDR1 SGHRS and CDR2 YFSETQ. V shed 4 bases, J shed 8 bases, and the junction held 13 bases outside the gene matches. Here the CDR3 DNA reads TGCGCCAGCAGCGGAACCGGGACAGGTGCGGGGGAAAAACTGTTTTTT. Protein sequence: CASSGTGTGAGEKLFF.

This rearrangement joins TRBV7-6 to TRBJ2-1; D possibly corresponds to TRBD2 (7 bases). This CDR3 region has 16 residues. Trimming pared 0 bases from V and 7 bases from J, leaving 16 bases between. Germline CDR1 and CDR2: SGHVS and FNYEAQ. CDR3: CASSLAGGALRNEQFF. The CDR3 DNA follows: TGTGCCAGCAGCTTAGCGGGGGGGGCCCTAAGGAATGAGCAGTTCTTC.

V and J are TRBV7-2 and TRBJ1-5; no reliable D call. Trimming took off 1 base at V and 0 bases at J, with 4 bases between the two ends. There are 14 residues in the CDR3. Germline CDR1 SGHTA, CDR2 FQGNSA. The CDR3 sequence is CASSLEYSNQPQHF. CDR3 DNA: TGTGCCAGCAGCTTAGAATATAGCAATCAGCCCCAGCATTTT.

This clone has just one count. The chain links TRBV5-1 to TRBJ2-3; D may be TRBD1 (5 bases). The CDR3 spans 15 residues. Looked up from germline, CDR1 is SGHRS and CDR2 is YFSETQ. V was shortened by 3 bases and J by 4 bases, with 15 bases between the two germline ends. Here the CDR3 reads CASSSQGPQADTQYF. Here the CDR3 DNA reads TGCGCCAGCAGCTCCCAGGGCCCCCAGGCAGATACGCAGTATTTT.

The genes are TRBV6-4 and TRBJ1-1, with 9 bases aligning to TRBD1. J was trimmed by 1 base and V by 4 bases; bases with no gene match: 1. Germline-derived CDR1 and CDR2 are MRHNA and SNTAGT. The CDR3 extends over 14 amino acids. Here the CDR3 DNA reads TGTGCCAGCAGTGGGACAGGGGCGAACACTGAAGCTTTCTTT. Its protein product is CASSGTGANTEAFF.

The chain carries TRBV2 and TRBJ1-2; 9 bases line up with TRBD1. The germline V gene encodes CDR1 SNHLY and CDR2 FYNNEI. The length of the CDR3 is 14 residues. V lost 6 bases, J lost 6 bases, and 8 bases stayed unmatched. DNA for the CDR3: TGTGCCAGCAGAGGGGACAGGGAAGGTCATGGCTACACCTTC. Its protein is CASRGDREGHGYTF.

This clone was counted a single time. The chain combines TRBV3-1 (or the pseudogene TRBV3-2) with TRBJ1-2; maybe TRBD1 (6 bases). V dropped 4 bases and J dropped 4 bases, with 13 bases sitting between them. The CDR3 is 14 residues long. Per the germline V gene, CDR1 is LGHDT and CDR2 is YNNKEL (reference sequence). CDR3 in amino acids: CASSRGGGGYGYTF. The CDR3, as DNA: TGTGCCAGCAGCCGAGGCGGGGGCGGCTATGGCTACACCTTC.

CDR3 in amino acids: CASSGGGGISKRTSTDTQYF. The CDR3 DNA sequence: TGTGCCAGCAGTGGAGGGGGAGGGATTTCTAAGCGGACCAGCACAGATACGCAGTATTTT. The rearrangement links TRBV2 to TRBJ2-3; possible D gene TRBD2, 7 bases. The germline CDR1 and CDR2 sequences are SNHLY and FYNNEI. The CDR3 has 20 residues. Trimming removed 4 bases at V and 0 bases at J, with 26 bases between.

This chain uses TRBV20-1 with TRBJ1-4; the D is unclear. V was clipped by 3 bases and J by 5 bases, with 4 bases between them. From germline, CDR1 is DFQATT and CDR2 SNEGSKA (reference sequence). The CDR3 is 11 amino acids. CDR3 amino acids: CSASLNEKLFF. CDR3 coding DNA: TGCAGTGCTAGCCTAAATGAAAAACTGTTTTTT.

CDR3 DNA sequence: TGTGCCAGCAGCTTCGGGACAGCTGGAAACACCATATATTTT. Translated, it gives CASSFGTAGNTIYF. The V gene is TRBV11-3, the J gene TRBJ1-3; TRBD1 matches at 7 bases. After removal of 3 bases from V and 2 bases from J, the junction contained 1 base not matched to a gene. CDR1 SGHNT and CDR2 YENEEA come from the germline V gene. This CDR3 has 14 amino acids. Filled out from reference TRBV11-3 and TRBJ1-3, the complete variable domain reads EAGVVQSPRYKIIEKKQPVAFWCNPISGHNTLYWYLQNLGQGPELLIRYENEEAVDDSQLPKDRFSAERLKGVDSTLKIQPAELGDSAVYLCASSFGTAGNTIYFGEGSWLTVV.

This chain uses TRBV5-6 with TRBJ2-4; TRBD1 aligns across 8 bases. This CDR3 region has 15 residues. V was clipped by 4 bases and J by 5 bases; unmatched bases: 8. Germline CDR1 is SGHDT and CDR2 is YYEEEE. This chain's CDR3 is CASSRGQVQQNIQYF. CDR3 nucleotide sequence: TGTGCCAGCAGCCGGGGACAGGTTCAACAAAACATTCAGTACTTC.

This chain links TRBV11-2 with TRBJ1-3; D ambiguous. The length of the CDR3 is 15 residues. Germline lookup yields CDR1 SGHAT and CDR2 FQNNGV. Trimming left V 1 base short and J 0 bases short, with 7 bases between. In nucleotides, the CDR3 is TGTGCCAGCAGCTTAGGCCGTAGCTCTGGAAACACCATATATTTT. Its translation: CASSLGRSSGNTIYF.

The CDR3 bases are TGTGCCAGCAGCCAAGATAGAAGTACGCAGTATTTT. It is translated as CASSQDRSTQYF. J is TRBJ2-3 and V is TRBV3-1 (or the pseudogene TRBV3-2), with D unclear. Trimming cost V 0 bases and J 8 bases, with 6 bases left between them. CDR1 and CDR2 (germline): LGHDT, YNNKEL (reference sequence). The CDR3 is 12 residues long.

CDR3 amino acids: CASSQVRARNTGELFF. CDR3 in DNA: TGTGCCAGCAGCCAAGTCCGAGCGAGGAACACCGGGGAGCTGTTTTTT. The chain combines TRBV14 with TRBJ2-2; the D is unclear. Germline V CDR1 and CDR2: SGHDN, FVKESK. Trimming pared 1 base from V and 1 base from J, leaving 10 bases between. The CDR3 is made up of 16 amino acids.

This clone came up once. This chain uses TRBV1 with TRBJ1-1. TRBV1 is a known pseudogene. The CDR3 has 15 amino acids. CDR3 sequence: CTSSPRGKMNTEAFF. The DNA for the CDR3 is TGCACCAGCAGCCCCCGAGGGAAGATGAACACTGAAGCTTTCTTT.

The chain couples TRBV28 to TRBJ2-6, with 8 nucleotides matching TRBD2. The CDR3 loop spans 17 amino acids. V was clipped by 5 bases and J by 0 bases; unmatched bases: 6. The germline CDR1 and CDR2 sequences are MDHEN and SYDVKM. CDR3 loop: CASSRAGANSGANVLTF. DNA of the CDR3: TGTGCCAGCAGTAGAGCGGGGGCCAACTCTGGGGCCAACGTCCTGACTTTC.

The CDR3 sequence: CASSVTQMRREKLFF. The CDR3 DNA sequence: TGTGCCAGCAGCGTGACACAGATGCGACGGGAAAAACTGTTTTTT. J is TRBJ1-4 and V is TRBV5-5; D remains unclear. V lost 4 bases and J 8 bases, leaving 18 bases between the germline ends. The CDR3 loop spans 15 amino acids. Germline V gene lookup returns CDR1 SGHKS and CDR2 YYEKEE (reference sequence).

The chain links TRBV6-2 or TRBV6-3 to TRBJ2-7, with 13 bases that match TRBD2. The CDR3 length is 17 residues. Germline V lookup: CDR1 MNHEY, CDR2 SVGEGT. The J segment lost 6 bases and the V segment lost 4 bases, leaving 12 bases of the junction unmatched. The CDR3 loop is CASSSPRTSGGRVEQYF. As DNA, the CDR3 is TGTGCCAGCAGTTCGCCCCGGACTAGCGGGGGTCGGGTCGAGCAGTACTTC.

The gene calls are TRBV6-1 and TRBJ2-5; 9 nucleotides align to TRBD1. This CDR3 contains 15 residues. Germline V gene lookup returns CDR1 MNHNS and CDR2 SASEGT. V was pared by 1 base and J by 4 bases, with 4 bases of the junction left unmatched. The CDR3 DNA follows: TGTGCCAGCAGTGAAGGGACAGGGGCAGGAGAGACCCAGTACTTC. This codes for CASSEGTGAGETQYF.

The J gene is TRBJ2-4, the V gene TRBV2, with TRBD1 as a possible D gene (7 bases). Germline values: CDR1 SNHLY, CDR2 FYNNEI. Trimming left V 6 bases short and J 4 bases short, with 13 bases between. The CDR3 loop spans 14 amino acids. Here the CDR3 DNA reads TGTGCCAGCAGGGTTGCAGGGGGGAAAAACATTCAGTACTTC. Encoded protein: CASRVAGGKNIQYF.

V and J are TRBV6-5 and TRBJ1-5, with 7 bases aligning to TRBD1. The CDR3 extends over 14 amino acids. V dropped 5 bases and J dropped 9; count of bases not matched to a gene: 10. The germline CDR1 and CDR2 sequences are MNHEY and SVGAGI. The CDR3 sequence: CASSTGTAGGPQHF. The CDR3 DNA sequence: TGTGCCAGCAGTACCGGGACAGCCGGCGGGCCCCAGCATTTT.

The gene calls are TRBV3-1 (or the pseudogene TRBV3-2) and TRBJ2-5, with TRBD2 identical over 10 bases. V shed 3 bases, J shed 2 bases, and the junction held 12 bases outside the gene matches. CDR3 length: 18 residues. Germline lookup yields CDR1 LGHDT and CDR2 YNNKEL (reference sequence). CDR3 sequence reads: CASSQGVGLASRQETQYF. For the CDR3, the DNA is TGTGCCAGCAGCCAGGGCGTGGGACTAGCGTCGCGTCAAGAGACCCAGTACTTC.

A single count supports this clone. The chain uses TRBV6-5 and TRBJ1-2, with TRBD1 as a possible D gene (6 bases). CDR1 MNHEY and CDR2 SVGAGI come from the germline V gene. The CDR3 loop spans 15 amino acids. Trimming shortened V by 2 bases and J by 8 bases, and 18 bases separated the two germline ends. CDR3 residues: CASSYEAGAPRGYTF. DNA of the CDR3: TGTGCCAGCAGTTACGAGGCGGGGGCGCCGCGAGGCTACACCTTC.

V gene TRBV30 combines with J gene TRBJ2-5; the match to TRBD1 covers 8 bases. The germline CDR1 and CDR2 sequences are GTSNPN and SVGIG (reference sequence). This CDR3 is built from 17 residues. V shed 3 bases, J shed 3 bases, and the junction held 15 bases outside the gene matches. The CDR3 here is CAWSPSLNQGAKETQYF. CDR3 nucleotides: TGTGCCTGGAGCCCCTCATTGAACCAGGGGGCGAAAGAGACCCAGTACTTC.

The rearrangement links TRBV12-3 or TRBV12-4 to TRBJ2-3; D is uncertain. This CDR3 has 13 amino acids. V dropped 3 bases and J dropped 1 base, with 5 bases sitting between them. In nucleotides, the CDR3 is TGTGCCAGCAGTTTGGCCCGCACAGATACGCAGTATTTT. It specifies CASSLARTDTQYF.

V gene TRBV11-2 combines with J gene TRBJ2-3; the match to TRBD1 covers 8 bases. CDR3 length equals 15 residues. The J segment lost 4 bases and the V segment lost 0 bases, leaving 3 bases of the junction unmatched. In germline, CDR1 is SGHAT, CDR2 FQNNGV. CDR3 residues: CASSLEPGGADTQYF. For the CDR3, the DNA is TGTGCCAGCAGCTTAGAGCCAGGGGGCGCAGATACGCAGTATTTT.

This rearrangement joins TRBV19 to TRBJ2-3; 7 nucleotides align to TRBD1. CDR1 and CDR2 (germline): LNHDA, SQIVND (reference sequence). CDR3 length: 13 amino acids. Trimming cost V 7 bases and J 1 base; bases outside gene matches: 2. The CDR3 protein is CASKDRGTDTQYF. CDR3 DNA: TGTGCCAGTAAAGACAGGGGCACAGATACGCAGTATTTT.